This TCR beta chain came from a study of PD-L1 blockade in urothelial cancer. As for time point: pretreatment peripheral blood. V lost 8 bases to trimming and J lost 6 bases; unmatched junction nucleotides: 10. Per the germline V gene, CDR1 is MNHEY and CDR2 is SMNVEV (reference sequence). The CDR3 totals 14 residues. Spiking each PCR with synthetic TCR analog templates was performed. Profiling relied on immunoSEQ multiplex PCR, and the TCRdb table lists in-frame clones only, not all of them. In the table there are about 55,000 clones, approximately 77% of which are singletons. This clone is a singleton in its sample.

Material: PBMCs, obtained around atezolizumab (anti-PD-L1) treatment. The rearrangement joins TRBV27 to TRBJ1-5; 7 nucleotides align to TRBD1. This receptor was obtained from a man between 65 and 85 years old with urothelial cancer. CDR3: CASGDREVGQPQHF. In DNA form, the CDR3 reads TGTGCCAGCGGCGACAGGGAAGTTGGTCAGCCCCAGCATTTT.